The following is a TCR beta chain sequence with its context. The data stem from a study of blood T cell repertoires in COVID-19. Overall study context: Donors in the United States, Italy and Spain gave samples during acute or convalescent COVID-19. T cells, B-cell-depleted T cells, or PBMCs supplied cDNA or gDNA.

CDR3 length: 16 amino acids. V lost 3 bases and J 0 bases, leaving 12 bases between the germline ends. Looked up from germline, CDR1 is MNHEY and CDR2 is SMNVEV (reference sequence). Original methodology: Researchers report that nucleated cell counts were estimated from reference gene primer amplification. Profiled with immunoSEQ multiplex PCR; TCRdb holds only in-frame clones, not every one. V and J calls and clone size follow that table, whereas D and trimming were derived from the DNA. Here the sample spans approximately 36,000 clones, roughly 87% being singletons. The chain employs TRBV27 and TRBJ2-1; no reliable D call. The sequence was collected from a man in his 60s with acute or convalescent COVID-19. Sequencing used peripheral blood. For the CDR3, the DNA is TGTGCCAGCAGTTTGGTGGGCACCAGCTCCTACAATGAGCAGTTCTTC. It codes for CASSLVGTSSYNEQFF.